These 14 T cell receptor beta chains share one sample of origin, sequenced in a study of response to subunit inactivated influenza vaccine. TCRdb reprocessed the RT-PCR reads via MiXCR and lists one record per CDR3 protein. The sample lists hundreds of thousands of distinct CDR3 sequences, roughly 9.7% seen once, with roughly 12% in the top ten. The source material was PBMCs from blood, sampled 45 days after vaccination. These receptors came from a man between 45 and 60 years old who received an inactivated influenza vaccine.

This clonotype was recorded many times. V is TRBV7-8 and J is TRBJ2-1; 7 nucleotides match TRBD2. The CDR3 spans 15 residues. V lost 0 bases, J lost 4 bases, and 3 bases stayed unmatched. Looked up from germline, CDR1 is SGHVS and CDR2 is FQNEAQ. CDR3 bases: TGTGCCAGCAGCTTAGCGGGAGGGAATTACAATGAGCAGTTCTTC. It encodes CASSLAGGNYNEQFF.

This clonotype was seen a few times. The CDR3 spells CASSFELRETQYF. DNA for the CDR3: TGTGCCAGCAGTTTTGAACTCCGGGAGACCCAGTACTTC. This chain links TRBV12-3 or TRBV12-4 with TRBJ2-5; D is uncertain. The V and J ends lost 3 bases and 5 bases respectively, with 10 bases between them. The CDR3 contains 13 residues.

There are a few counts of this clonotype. Here the CDR3 reads CASSPGAPYEQYF. The CDR3 nucleotides are TGTGCCAGCTCACCCGGGGCACCCTACGAGCAGTACTTC. This chain links TRBV18 with TRBJ2-7; D may be TRBD1 or TRBD2 (5 bases each). CDR1 is KGHSH and CDR2 is LQKENI in the germline V gene. Deletions cut 3 bases from V and 2 bases from J, with 8 bases between. There are 13 residues in the CDR3.

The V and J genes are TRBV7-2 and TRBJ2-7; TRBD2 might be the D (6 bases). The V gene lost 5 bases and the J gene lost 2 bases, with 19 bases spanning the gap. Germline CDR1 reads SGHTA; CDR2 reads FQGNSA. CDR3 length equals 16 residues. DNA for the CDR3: TGTGCCAGCAGCCGAGAACCTCGGACTATAACCTACGAGCAGTACTTC. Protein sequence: CASSREPRTITYEQYF.

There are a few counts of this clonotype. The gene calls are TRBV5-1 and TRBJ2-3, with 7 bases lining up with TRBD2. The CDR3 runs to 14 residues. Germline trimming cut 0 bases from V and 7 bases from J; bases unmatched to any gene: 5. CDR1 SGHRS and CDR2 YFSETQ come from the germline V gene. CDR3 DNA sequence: TGCGCCAGCAGCTTGGTTCTAGCGGAATATACGCAGTATTTT. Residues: CASSLVLAEYTQYF.

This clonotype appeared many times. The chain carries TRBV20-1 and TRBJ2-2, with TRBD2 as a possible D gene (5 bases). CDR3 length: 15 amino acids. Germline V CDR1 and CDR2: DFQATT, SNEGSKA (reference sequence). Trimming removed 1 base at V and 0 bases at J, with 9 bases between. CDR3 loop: CSARVGAANTGELFF. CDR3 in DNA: TGCAGTGCTAGAGTAGGAGCGGCGAACACCGGGGAGCTGTTTTTT.

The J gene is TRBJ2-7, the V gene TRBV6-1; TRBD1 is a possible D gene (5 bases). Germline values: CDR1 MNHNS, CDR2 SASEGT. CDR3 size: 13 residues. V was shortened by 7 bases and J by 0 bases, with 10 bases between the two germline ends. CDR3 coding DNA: TGTGCCAGCAAGGGGTCCCTCTCCTACGAGCAGTACTTC. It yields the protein CASKGSLSYEQYF.

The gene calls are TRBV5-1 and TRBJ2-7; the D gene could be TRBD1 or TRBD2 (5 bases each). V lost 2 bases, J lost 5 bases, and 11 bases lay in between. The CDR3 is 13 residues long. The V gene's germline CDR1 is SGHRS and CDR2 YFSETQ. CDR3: CASSLDRDHEQYF. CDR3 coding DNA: TGCGCCAGCAGCTTAGATAGGGACCACGAGCAGTACTTC. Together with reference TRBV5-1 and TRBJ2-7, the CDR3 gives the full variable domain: KAGVTQTPRYLIKTRGQQVTLSCSPISGHRSVSWYQQTPGQGLQFLFEYFSETQRNKGNFPGRFSGRQFSNSRSEMNVSTLELGDSALYLCASSLDRDHEQYFGPGTRLTVT.

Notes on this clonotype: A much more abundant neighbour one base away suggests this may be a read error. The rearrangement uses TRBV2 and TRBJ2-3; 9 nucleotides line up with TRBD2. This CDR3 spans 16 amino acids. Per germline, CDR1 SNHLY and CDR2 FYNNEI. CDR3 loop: CASSHDGGLASDTKYF. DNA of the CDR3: TGTGCCAGCAGTCACGACGGGGGACTAGCCTCAGATACGAAGTATTTT.

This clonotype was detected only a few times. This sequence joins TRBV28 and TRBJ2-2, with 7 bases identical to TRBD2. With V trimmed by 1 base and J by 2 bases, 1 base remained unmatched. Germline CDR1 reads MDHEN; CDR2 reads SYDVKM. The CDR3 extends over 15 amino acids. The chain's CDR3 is CASSLSSGNTGELFF. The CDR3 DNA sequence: TGTGCCAGCAGTTTATCTAGCGGTAACACCGGGGAGCTGTTTTTT. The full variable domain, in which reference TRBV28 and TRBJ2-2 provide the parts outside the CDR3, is DVKVTQSSRYLVKRTGEKVFLECVQDMDHENMFWYRQDPGLGLRLIYFSYDVKMKEKGDIPEGYSVSREKKERFSLILESASTNQTSMYLCASSLSSGNTGELFFGEGSRLTVL.

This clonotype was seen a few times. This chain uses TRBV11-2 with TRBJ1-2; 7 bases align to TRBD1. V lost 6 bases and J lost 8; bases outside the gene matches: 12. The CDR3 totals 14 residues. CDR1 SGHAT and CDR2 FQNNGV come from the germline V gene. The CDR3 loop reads CASRTITGAGGYTF. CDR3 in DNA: TGTGCCAGCAGAACGATAACAGGGGCTGGGGGCTACACCTTC.

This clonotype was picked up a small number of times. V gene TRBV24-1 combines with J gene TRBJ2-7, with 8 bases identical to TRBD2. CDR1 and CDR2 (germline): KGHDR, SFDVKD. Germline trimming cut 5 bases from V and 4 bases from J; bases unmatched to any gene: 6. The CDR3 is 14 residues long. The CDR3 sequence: CATSAGGTKYEQYF. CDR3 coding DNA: TGTGCCACCAGTGCGGGGGGGACGAAATACGAGCAGTACTTC.

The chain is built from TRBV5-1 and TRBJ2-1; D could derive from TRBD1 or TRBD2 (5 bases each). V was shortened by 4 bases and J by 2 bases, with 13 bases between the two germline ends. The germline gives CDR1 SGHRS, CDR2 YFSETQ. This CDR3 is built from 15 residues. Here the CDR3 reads CASSPEGTAYNEQFF. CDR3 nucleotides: TGCGCCAGCAGCCCCGAGGGGACCGCCTACAATGAGCAGTTCTTC. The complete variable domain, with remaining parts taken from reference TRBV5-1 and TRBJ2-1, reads KAGVTQTPRYLIKTRGQQVTLSCSPISGHRSVSWYQQTPGQGLQFLFEYFSETQRNKGNFPGRFSGRQFSNSRSEMNVSTLELGDSALYLCASSPEGTAYNEQFFGPGTRLTVL.

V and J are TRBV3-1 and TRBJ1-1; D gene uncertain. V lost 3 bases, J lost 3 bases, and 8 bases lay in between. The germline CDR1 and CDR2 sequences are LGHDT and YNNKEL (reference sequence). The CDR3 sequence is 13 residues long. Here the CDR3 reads CASSHGRDTEAFF. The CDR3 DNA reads TGTGCCAGCAGCCATGGACGGGACACTGAAGCTTTCTTT.